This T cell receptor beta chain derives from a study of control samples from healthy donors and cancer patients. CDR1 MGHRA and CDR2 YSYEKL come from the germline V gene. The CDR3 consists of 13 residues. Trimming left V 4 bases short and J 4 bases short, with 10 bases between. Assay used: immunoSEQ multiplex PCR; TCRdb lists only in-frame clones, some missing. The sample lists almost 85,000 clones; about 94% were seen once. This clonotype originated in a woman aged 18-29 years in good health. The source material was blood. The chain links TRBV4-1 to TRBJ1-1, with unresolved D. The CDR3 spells CASSRWGGTEAFF. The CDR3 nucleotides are TGCGCCAGCAGCCGTTGGGGAGGCACTGAAGCTTTCTTT.